This TCR beta chain was obtained from a study of OX40 agonist ivuxolimab in advanced cancers. Study-level information: Given to patients was ivuxolimab, an agonistic anti-OX40 (CD134) antibody. The dose-escalation cohort had hepatocellular carcinoma, melanoma, renal cell or head and neck cancer. Study outcomes and limitations: Clonal expansion was seen in CD4+ and CD8+ blood T cells by week 6 at 0.1 to 3.0 mg/kg. No antigen was identified for the clonally expanded peripheral T cells.

Assay: immunoSEQ multiplex PCR; the TCRdb copy retains only in-frame clones and omits some. Among some 94,000 clones listed, 90% to 95% were seen once. Turning to this clone: Antigen specificity is unknown.

Germline V gene lookup returns CDR1 LNHDA and CDR2 SQIVND (reference sequence). The CDR3 spans 15 residues. J was trimmed by 2 bases and V by 2 bases; bases with no gene match: 4. This TCR derives from an adult with an advanced solid tumor such as melanoma, head and neck, liver or kidney cancer. The chain employs TRBV19 and TRBJ2-7; 9 bases match TRBD2. The source material was CD4+ or CD8+ T cells sorted from blood, sampled in a trial of the OX40 agonist ivuxolimab. CDR3 residues: CASSILASGTYEQYF. Written as DNA, the CDR3 is TGTGCCAGTAGTATATTGGCTAGCGGGACCTACGAGCAGTACTTC.